Listed here are 18 T cell receptor beta chains from one sample, sequenced in a study of blood T cell repertoires in COVID-19. Sequencing used immunoSEQ multiplex PCR; TCRdb keeps in-frame clones, though not all of them. The profile shows hundreds of thousands of clones, approximately 86% of them singletons. Sequencing was performed on PBMCs or T cells enriched from blood (not recorded which). Receptor source: a woman between 50 and 59 years old who had recovered from COVID-19.

This clone was seen just once. The chain is built from TRBV6-1 and TRBJ2-1; TRBD2 agrees at 8 bases. The CDR3 extends over 13 amino acids. Germline V gene data show CDR1 as MNHNS and CDR2 as SASEGT. J gave up 5 bases and V 9 bases, and 6 bases lay outside the gene matches. The CDR3 DNA is TGTGCCAGTTTTAGCGGGGCGAACAATGAGCAGTTCTTC. It is translated as CASFSGANNEQFF.

The J gene is TRBJ2-3, the V gene TRBV2; D may be TRBD2 (6 bases). The CDR3 runs to 12 residues. The germline V and J ends were trimmed by 3 bases and 6 bases, with 7 bases remaining between them. Germline CDR1 is SNHLY and CDR2 is FYNNEI. The DNA for the CDR3 is TGTGCCAGCAGTGACAGCGGGGATACGCAGTATTTT. Translating gives CASSDSGDTQYF.

This clone was observed a handful of times. J is TRBJ1-1 and V is TRBV9, with D possibly matching TRBD1 (6 bases). CDR1 SGDLS and CDR2 YYNGEE come from the germline V gene. The V and J ends lost 4 bases and 4 bases respectively, with 23 bases between them. This CDR3 has 17 amino acids. The CDR3 loop is CASSPTPGGAGRTEAFF. CDR3 DNA: TGTGCCAGCAGCCCCACTCCGGGGGGCGCTGGGCGCACTGAAGCTTTCTTT.

The J gene is TRBJ2-7, the V gene TRBV6-5; D is perhaps TRBD1 (5 bases). Trimming removed 6 bases from V and 2 bases from J, with 17 bases in between. The CDR3 consists of 15 residues. Germline CDR1 MNHEY, CDR2 SVGAGI. The CDR3 sequence is CASRPDRLRTYEQYF. CDR3 sequence (DNA): TGTGCCAGCAGGCCCGACAGATTAAGAACCTACGAGCAGTACTTC.

The rearrangement joins TRBV7-2 to TRBJ2-5; TRBD2 matches at 13 bases. There are 16 residues in the CDR3. Unmatched junction bases numbered 6, after V lost 3 bases and J lost 5 bases. CDR1 is SGHTA, CDR2 FQGNSA, per germline. DNA of the CDR3: TGTGCCAGCAGCTTTACTCGGACTAGCGGGAGTGAGACCCAGTACTTC. This sequence encodes CASSFTRTSGSETQYF.

This clone was detected a few times. V usage is TRBV7-8 and J usage is TRBJ1-3, with 9 nucleotides matching TRBD1. The CDR3 has 20 residues. Germline V gene lookup returns CDR1 SGHVS and CDR2 FQNEAQ. The V segment lost 0 bases and the J segment 8 bases; nucleotides outside the gene matches: 20. The CDR3 bases are TGTGCCAGCAGCTTAGCCGGGACAGGGATTACGAGCTTCGTAAATTACACCATATATTTT. Translating gives CASSLAGTGITSFVNYTIYF.

The V gene is TRBV27, the J gene TRBJ1-1; D is unclear. The CDR3 totals 15 residues. Germline lookup yields CDR1 MNHEY and CDR2 SMNVEV (reference sequence). V lost 1 base to trimming and J lost 5 bases, with 14 bases between them. The CDR3 spells CASSLFTGGRTEAFF. CDR3 bases: TGTGCCAGCAGTTTATTCACGGGAGGGCGGACTGAAGCTTTCTTT.

The chain recombines TRBV19 with TRBJ2-1; TRBD2 matches 7 bases. From germline, CDR1 is LNHDA and CDR2 SQIVND (reference sequence). V lost 1 base and J lost 6; bases outside the gene matches: 9. This CDR3 has 16 residues. Written as DNA, the CDR3 is TGTGCCAGTAGTATAGTTCCGACGGGAGGTCTCAATGAGCAGTTCTTC. Translated: CASSIVPTGGLNEQFF.

The CDR3 loop reads CASSPGGRINSGNTIYF. Here the CDR3 DNA reads TGTGCCAGCAGCCCCGGAGGCAGGATAAACTCTGGAAACACCATATATTTT. The chain recombines TRBV9 with TRBJ1-3; D is ambiguous. The CDR3 runs 17 residues. The V gene lost 4 bases and the J gene lost 0 bases, with 17 bases spanning the gap. Germline V lookup: CDR1 SGDLS, CDR2 YYNGEE.

The chain links TRBV6-1 to TRBJ2-7, with TRBD1 identical over 11 bases. This CDR3 comprises 17 residues. CDR1 and CDR2 from the germline V gene are MNHNS and SASEGT. The trim removed 1 base at V and 5 bases at J, leaving 10 bases unmatched. CDR3 residues: CASSEVLGQGGRDEQYF. The CDR3 DNA is TGTGCCAGCAGTGAAGTCTTGGGACAGGGGGGCAGGGACGAGCAGTACTTC.

This chain joins TRBV29-1 and TRBJ2-7, with D possibly being TRBD1 (6 bases). The CDR3 sequence is 13 residues long. V lost 6 bases and J 0 bases, leaving 12 bases between the germline ends. The germline gives CDR1 SQVTM, CDR2 ANQGSEA. CDR3 protein: CSVDGQSSYEQYF. The CDR3 DNA is TGCAGCGTCGACGGACAGAGCTCCTACGAGCAGTACTTC.

The chain combines TRBV5-6 with TRBJ1-2; TRBD1 matches 10 bases. The CDR3 extends over 15 amino acids. Germline assignment: CDR1 SGHDT and CDR2 YYEEEE. The ends lost 4 bases at V and 3 bases at J; junction bases unmatched: 6. CDR3 bases: TGTGCCAGCAGCATATCCGGGACAGGGGACTATGGCTACACCTTC. Translated, it gives CASSISGTGDYGYTF.

The J gene is TRBJ2-7, the V gene TRBV7-2; the D gene is possibly TRBD1 (6 bases). With 3 bases removed from V and 1 base from J, the gap between germline ends came to 10 bases. The CDR3 runs 14 residues. In germline, CDR1 is SGHTA, CDR2 FQGNSA. This CDR3 is CASSFGDTSYEQYF. CDR3 bases: TGTGCCAGCAGCTTTGGGGACACATCCTACGAGCAGTACTTC.

V and J are TRBV3-1 (or the pseudogene TRBV3-2) and TRBJ1-1; 9 bases match TRBD1. The CDR3 runs to 12 residues. J gave up 13 bases and V 4 bases, and 7 bases lay outside the gene matches. Germline assignment: CDR1 LGHDT and CDR2 YNNKEL (reference sequence). The CDR3 DNA is TGTGCCAGCAGCCGAACTCGGACAGGGGTTTTCTTT. It codes for CASSRTRTGVFF.

This chain uses TRBV29-1 with TRBJ1-2; weak D call: TRBD1 (5 bases). CDR1 and CDR2 from the germline V gene are SQVTM and ANQGSEA. CDR3 size: 13 residues. V lost 4 bases and J lost 2, with 11 bases in between. The CDR3 is CSVGFGANYGYTF. Written as DNA, the CDR3 is TGCAGCGTTGGATTTGGGGCAAACTATGGCTACACCTTC.

The rearrangement links TRBV5-4 to TRBJ2-5; TRBD2 matches at 12 bases. This CDR3 has 18 amino acids. Per germline, CDR1 SGHNT and CDR2 YYREEE (reference sequence). J gave up 2 bases and V 4 bases, and 12 bases lay outside the gene matches. CDR3 amino acids: CASSERTSGEGWQETQYF. The CDR3 region has the DNA TGTGCCAGCAGCGAAAGGACTAGCGGGGAAGGATGGCAAGAGACCCAGTACTTC. The full variable domain, in which reference TRBV5-4 and TRBJ2-5 provide the parts outside the CDR3, is ETGVTQSPTHLIKTRGQQVTLRCSSQSGHNTVSWYQQALGQGPQFIFQYYREEENGRGNFPPRFSGLQFPNYSSELNVNALELDDSALYLCASSERTSGEGWQETQYFGPGTRLLVL.

The chain employs TRBV28 and TRBJ1-2; 7 bases agree with TRBD1. CDR3 size: 14 residues. Germline lookup yields CDR1 MDHEN and CDR2 SYDVKM. Trimming cost V 6 bases and J 2 bases; bases outside gene matches: 6. CDR3 DNA sequence: TGTGCCAGCAGCCGAGACAGGGAAAACTATGGCTACACCTTC. This translates into CASSRDRENYGYTF.

This clone was recorded once. This chain connects TRBV6-5 to TRBJ1-5; 9 nucleotides line up with TRBD1. CDR3 length: 14 amino acids. The ends lost 6 bases at V and 6 bases at J; junction bases unmatched: 6. Germline V gene data show CDR1 as MNHEY and CDR2 as SVGAGI. DNA of the CDR3: TGTGCCAGCAGCCGGGGACAGGGTTTTCAGCCCCAGCATTTT. It specifies CASSRGQGFQPQHF.